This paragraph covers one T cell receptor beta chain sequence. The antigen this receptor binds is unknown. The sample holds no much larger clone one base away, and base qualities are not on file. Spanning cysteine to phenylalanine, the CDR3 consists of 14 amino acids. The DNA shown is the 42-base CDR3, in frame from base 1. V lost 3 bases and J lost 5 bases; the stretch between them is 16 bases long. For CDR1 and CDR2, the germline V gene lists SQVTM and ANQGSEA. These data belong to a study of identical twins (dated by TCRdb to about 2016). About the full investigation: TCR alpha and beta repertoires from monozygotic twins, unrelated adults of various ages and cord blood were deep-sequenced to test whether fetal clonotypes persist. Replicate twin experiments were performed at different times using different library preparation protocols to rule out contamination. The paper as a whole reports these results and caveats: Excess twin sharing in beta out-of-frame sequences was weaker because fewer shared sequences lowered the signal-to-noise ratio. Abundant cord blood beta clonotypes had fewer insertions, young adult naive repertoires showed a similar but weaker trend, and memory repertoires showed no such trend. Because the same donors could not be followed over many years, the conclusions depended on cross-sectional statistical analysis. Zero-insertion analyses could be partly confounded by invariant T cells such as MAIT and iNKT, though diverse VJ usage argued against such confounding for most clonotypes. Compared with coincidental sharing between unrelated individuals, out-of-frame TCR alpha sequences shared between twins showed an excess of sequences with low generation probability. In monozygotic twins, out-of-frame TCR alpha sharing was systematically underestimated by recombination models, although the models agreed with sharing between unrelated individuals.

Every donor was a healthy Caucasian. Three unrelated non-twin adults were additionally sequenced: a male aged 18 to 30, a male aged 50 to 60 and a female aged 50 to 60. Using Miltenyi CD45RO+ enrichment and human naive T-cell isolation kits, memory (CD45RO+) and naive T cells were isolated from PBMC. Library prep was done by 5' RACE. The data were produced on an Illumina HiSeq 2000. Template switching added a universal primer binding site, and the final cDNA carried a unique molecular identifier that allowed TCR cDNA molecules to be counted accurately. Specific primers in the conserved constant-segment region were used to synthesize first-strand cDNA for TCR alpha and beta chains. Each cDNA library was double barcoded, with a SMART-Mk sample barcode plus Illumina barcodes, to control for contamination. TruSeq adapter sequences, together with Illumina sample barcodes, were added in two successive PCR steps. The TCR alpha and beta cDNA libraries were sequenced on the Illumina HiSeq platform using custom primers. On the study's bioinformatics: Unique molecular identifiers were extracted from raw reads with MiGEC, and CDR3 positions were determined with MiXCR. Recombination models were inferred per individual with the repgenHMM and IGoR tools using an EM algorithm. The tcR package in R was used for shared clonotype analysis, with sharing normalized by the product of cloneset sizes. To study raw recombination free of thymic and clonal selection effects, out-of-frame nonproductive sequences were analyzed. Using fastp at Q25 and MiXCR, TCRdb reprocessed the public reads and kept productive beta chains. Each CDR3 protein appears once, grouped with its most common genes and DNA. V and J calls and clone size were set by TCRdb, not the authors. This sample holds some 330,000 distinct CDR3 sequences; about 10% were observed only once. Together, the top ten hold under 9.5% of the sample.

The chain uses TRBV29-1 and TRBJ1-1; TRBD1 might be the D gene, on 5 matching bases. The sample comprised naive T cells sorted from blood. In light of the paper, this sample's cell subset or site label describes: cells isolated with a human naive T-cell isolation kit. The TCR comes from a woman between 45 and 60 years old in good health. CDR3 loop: CSVDGGQGRTEAFF. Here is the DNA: TGCAGCGTTGACGGTGGTCAGGGTAGGACTGAAGCTTTCTTT.